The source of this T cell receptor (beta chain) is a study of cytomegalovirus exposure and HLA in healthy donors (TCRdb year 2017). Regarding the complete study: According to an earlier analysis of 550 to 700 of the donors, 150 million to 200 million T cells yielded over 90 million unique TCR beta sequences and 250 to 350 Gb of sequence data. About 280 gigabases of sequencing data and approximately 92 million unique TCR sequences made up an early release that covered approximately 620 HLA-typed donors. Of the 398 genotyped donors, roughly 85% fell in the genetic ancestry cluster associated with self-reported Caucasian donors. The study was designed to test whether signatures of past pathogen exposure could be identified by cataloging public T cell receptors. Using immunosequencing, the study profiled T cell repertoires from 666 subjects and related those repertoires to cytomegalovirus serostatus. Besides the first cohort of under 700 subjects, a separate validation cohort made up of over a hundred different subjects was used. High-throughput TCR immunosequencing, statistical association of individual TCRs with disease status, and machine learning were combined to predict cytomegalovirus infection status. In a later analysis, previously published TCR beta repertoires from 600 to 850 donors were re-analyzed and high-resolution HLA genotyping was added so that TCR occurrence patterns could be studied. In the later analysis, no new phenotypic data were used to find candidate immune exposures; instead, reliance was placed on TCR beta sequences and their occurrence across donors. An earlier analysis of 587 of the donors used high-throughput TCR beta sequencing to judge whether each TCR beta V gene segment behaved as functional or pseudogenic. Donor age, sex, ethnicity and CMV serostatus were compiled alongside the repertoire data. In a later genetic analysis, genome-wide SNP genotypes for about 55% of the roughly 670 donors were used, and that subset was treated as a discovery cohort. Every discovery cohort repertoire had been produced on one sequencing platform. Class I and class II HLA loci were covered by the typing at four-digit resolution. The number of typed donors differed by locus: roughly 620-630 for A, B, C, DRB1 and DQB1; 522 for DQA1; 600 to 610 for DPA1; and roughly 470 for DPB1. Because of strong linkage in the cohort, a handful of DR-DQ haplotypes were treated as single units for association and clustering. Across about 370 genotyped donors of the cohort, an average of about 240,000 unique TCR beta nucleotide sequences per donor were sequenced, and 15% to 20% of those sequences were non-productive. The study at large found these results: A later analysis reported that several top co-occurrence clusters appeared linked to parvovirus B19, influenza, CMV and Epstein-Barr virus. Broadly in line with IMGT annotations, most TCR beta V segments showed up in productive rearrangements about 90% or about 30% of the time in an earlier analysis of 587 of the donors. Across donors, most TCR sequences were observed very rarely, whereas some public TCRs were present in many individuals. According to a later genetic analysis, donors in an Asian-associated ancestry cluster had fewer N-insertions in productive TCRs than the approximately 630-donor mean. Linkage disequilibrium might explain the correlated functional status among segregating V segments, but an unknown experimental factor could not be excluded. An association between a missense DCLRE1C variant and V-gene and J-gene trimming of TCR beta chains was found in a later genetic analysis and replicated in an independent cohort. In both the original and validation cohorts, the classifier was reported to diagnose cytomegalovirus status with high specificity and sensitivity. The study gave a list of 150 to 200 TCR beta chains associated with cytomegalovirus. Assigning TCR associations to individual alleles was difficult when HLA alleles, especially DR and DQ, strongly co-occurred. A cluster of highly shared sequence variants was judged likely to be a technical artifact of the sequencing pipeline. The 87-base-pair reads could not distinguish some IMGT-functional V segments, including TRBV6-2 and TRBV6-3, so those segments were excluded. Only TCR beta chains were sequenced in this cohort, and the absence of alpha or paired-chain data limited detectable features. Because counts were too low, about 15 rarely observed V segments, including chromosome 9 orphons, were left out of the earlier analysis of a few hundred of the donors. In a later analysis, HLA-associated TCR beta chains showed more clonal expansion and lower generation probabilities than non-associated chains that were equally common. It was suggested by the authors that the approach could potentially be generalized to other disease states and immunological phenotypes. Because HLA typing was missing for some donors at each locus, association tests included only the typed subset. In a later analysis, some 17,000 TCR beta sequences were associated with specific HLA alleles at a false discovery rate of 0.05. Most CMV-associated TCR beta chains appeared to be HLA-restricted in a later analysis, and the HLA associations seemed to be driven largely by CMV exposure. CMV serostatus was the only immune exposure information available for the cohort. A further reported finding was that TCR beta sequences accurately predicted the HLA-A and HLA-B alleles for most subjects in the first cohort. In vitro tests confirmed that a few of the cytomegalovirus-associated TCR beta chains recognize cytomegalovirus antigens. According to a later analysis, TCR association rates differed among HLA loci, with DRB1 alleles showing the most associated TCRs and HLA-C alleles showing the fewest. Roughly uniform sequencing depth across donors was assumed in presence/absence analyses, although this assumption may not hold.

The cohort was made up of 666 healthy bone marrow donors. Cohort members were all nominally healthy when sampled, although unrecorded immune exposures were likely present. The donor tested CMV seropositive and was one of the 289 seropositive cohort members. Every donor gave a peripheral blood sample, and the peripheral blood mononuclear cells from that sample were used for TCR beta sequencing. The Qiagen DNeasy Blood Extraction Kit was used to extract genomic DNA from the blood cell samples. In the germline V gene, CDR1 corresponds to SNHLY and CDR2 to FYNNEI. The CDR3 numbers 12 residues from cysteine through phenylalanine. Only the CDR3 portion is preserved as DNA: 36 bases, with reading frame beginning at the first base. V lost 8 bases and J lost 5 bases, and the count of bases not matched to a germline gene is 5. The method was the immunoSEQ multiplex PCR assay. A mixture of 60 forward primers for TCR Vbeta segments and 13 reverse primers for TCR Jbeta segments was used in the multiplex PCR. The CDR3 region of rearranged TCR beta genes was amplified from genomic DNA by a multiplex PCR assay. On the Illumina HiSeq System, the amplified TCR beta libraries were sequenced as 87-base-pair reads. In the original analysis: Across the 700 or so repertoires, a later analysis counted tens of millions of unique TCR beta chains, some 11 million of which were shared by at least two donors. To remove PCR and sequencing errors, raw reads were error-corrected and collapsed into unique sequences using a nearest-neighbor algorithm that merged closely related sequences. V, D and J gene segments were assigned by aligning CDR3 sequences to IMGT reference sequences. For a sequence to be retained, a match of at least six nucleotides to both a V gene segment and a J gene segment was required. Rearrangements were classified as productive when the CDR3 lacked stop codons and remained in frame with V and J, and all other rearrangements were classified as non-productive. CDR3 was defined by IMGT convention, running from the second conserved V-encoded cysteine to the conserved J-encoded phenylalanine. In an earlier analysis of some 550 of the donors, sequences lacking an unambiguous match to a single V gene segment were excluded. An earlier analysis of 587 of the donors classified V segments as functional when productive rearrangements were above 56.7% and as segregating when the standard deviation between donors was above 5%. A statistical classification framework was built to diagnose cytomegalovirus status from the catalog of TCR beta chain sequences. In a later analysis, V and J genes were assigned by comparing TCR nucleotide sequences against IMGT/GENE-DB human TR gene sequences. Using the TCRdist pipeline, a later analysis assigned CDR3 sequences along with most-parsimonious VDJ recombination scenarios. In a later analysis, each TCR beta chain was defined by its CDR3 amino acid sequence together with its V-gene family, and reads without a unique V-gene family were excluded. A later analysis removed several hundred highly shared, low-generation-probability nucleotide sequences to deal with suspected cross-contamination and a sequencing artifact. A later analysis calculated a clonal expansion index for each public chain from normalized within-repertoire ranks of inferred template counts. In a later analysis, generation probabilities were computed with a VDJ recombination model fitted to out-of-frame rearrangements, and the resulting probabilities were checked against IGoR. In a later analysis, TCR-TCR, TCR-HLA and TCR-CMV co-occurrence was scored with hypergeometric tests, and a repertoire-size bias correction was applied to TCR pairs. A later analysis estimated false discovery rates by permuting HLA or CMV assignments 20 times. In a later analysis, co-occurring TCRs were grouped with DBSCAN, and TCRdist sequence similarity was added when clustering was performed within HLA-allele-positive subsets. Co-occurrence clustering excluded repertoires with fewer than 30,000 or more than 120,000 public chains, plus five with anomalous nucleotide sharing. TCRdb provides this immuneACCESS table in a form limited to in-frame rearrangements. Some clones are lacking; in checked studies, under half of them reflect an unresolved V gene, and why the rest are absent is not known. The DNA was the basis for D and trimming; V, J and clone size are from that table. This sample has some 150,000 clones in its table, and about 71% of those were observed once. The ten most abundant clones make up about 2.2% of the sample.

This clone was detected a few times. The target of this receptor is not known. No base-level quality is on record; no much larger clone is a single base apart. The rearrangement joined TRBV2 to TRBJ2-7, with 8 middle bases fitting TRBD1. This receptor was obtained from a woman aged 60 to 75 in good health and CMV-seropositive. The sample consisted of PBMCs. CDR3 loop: CASGGTGHEQYF. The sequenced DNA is TGTGCCAGCGGGGGGACAGGACACGAGCAGTACTTC.